The source of this T cell receptor beta chain is a study of blood T cell repertoires in COVID-19. Study details: What the recovered Cohort 3 donors had was two negative PCRs, clearance, or symptom resolution. Donors in the United States, Italy and Spain gave samples during acute or convalescent COVID-19.

The germline V gene has CDR1 GTSNPN and CDR2 SVGIG (reference sequence). The CDR3 covers 16 residues. The trim removed 0 bases at V and 6 bases at J, leaving 10 bases unmatched. Original methodology: Reference gene primer amplification in the assay estimated nucleated cell counts. The method was immunoSEQ multiplex PCR; TCRdb's version includes in-frame clones alone and lacks a portion of them. From that table come the V and J calls and clone size; the DNA was used to work out D and trimming. The sample has over 110,000 clones, about 80% seen once. Grouping used clinical history reported by participants in a survey and questionnaire.

The chain carries TRBV30 and TRBJ2-4, with 8 positions matching TRBD2. Input material: PBMCs or T cells enriched from blood (not recorded which). This clonotype was obtained from a man in his forties or fifties in a cohort exposed to, infected with or recovered from COVID-19 (not recorded which). The CDR3 DNA reads as TGTGCCTGGAGTGTACAGAGCGGGGGCCGGGGAAACATTCAGTACTTC. Its protein is CAWSVQSGGRGNIQYF.